The rows below give T cell receptor beta chains drawn from one sample of a study of CD8+CD57+ T cells in acquired aplastic anemia. Each CDR3 protein is one row after TCRdb ran MiXCR on the reads. Counted here are hundreds of thousands of distinct CDR3 sequences, less than 35% occurring once; the ten biggest clones make up roughly 0.8%. Sequenced: sorted CD4+, CD8+, or CD8+CD57+ T cells (not recorded which) from PBMCs. Every receptor here comes from a human donor with aplastic anemia. CDR3s include the opening cysteine and the closing phenylalanine or tryptophan. D genes are given only for firm matches. Some rows mark clone size as missing; the rest say once, few, many or name a class of expanded clone.

clone size: many; V gene: TRBV20-1; J gene: TRBJ1-2; D gene: -; CDR3 protein: CSAWGGLGGYTF; CDR3 DNA: TGCAGTGCGTGGGGGGGATTGGGTGGCTACACCTTC
clone size: many; V gene: TRBV7-8; J gene: TRBJ1-2; D gene: -; CDR3 protein: CASSLALYGHPYGYTF; CDR3 DNA: TGTGCCAGCAGCTTAGCGCTTTACGGTCATCCCTATGGCTACACCTTC
clone size: many; V gene: TRBV20-1; J gene: TRBJ1-5; D gene: -; CDR3 protein: CSARSAVAGRHQPQHF; CDR3 DNA: TGCAGTGCTAGATCTGCGGTCGCAGGGAGACATCAGCCCCAGCATTTT
clone size: few; V gene: TRBV15; J gene: TRBJ1-1; D gene: -; CDR3 protein: CATSRDRRWNTEAFF; CDR3 DNA: TGTGCCACCAGCAGAGATCGGAGGTGGAACACTGAAGCTTTCTTT
clone size: many; V gene: TRBV29-1; J gene: TRBJ2-7; D gene: -; CDR3 protein: CSVAVSYEQYF; CDR3 DNA: TGCAGCGTCGCGGTCTCCTACGAGCAGTACTTC
clone size: many; V gene: TRBV15; J gene: TRBJ1-1; D gene: -; CDR3 protein: CATSRDSGGTEAFF; CDR3 DNA: TGTGCCACCAGCAGAGATTCCGGGGGGACTGAAGCTTTCTTT
clone size: many; V gene: TRBV2; J gene: TRBJ1-5; D gene: -; CDR3 protein: CASSDSRAVGNQPQHF; CDR3 DNA: TGTGCCAGCAGTGATAGCAGGGCGGTGGGCAATCAGCCCCAGCATTTT
clone size: many; V gene: TRBV5-8; J gene: TRBJ1-6; D gene: -; CDR3 protein: CASSLTTASPLHF; CDR3 DNA: TGTGCCAGCAGCTTGACGACAGCGTCACCCCTCCACTTT
clone size: -; V gene: TRBV5-1; J gene: TRBJ1-1; D gene: -; CDR3 protein: CASSFGGSQNTEAFF; CDR3 DNA: TGCGCCAGCAGCTTTGGAGGATCGCAGAACACTGAAGCTTTCTTT
clone size: once; V gene: TRBV2; J gene: TRBJ1-6; D gene: -; CDR3 protein: CASSGRLSPLHF; CDR3 DNA: TGTGCCAGCAGTGGACGCCTTTCGCCCCTCCACTTT
clone size: -; V gene: TRBV20-1; J gene: TRBJ1-2; D gene: -; CDR3 protein: CSASIQGSLYGYTF; CDR3 DNA: TGCAGTGCTAGTATCCAGGGGAGCCTCTATGGCTACACCTTC
clone size: few; V gene: TRBV5-1; J gene: TRBJ2-2; D gene: -; CDR3 protein: CASSLLTLNPNTGELFF; CDR3 DNA: TGCGCCAGCAGCTTGTTAACCCTTAACCCGAACACCGGGGAGCTGTTTTTT
clone size: many; V gene: TRBV29-1; J gene: TRBJ2-7; D gene: -; CDR3 protein: CSVGWGGTYEQYF; CDR3 DNA: TGCAGCGTTGGATGGGGCGGCACCTACGAGCAGTACTTC
clone size: few; V gene: TRBV11-2; J gene: TRBJ2-1; D gene: TRBD1; CDR3 protein: CASSPKSGTAHNEQFF; CDR3 DNA: TGTGCCAGCAGCCCCAAATCAGGGACAGCTCACAATGAGCAGTTCTTC
clone size: few; V gene: TRBV10-3; J gene: TRBJ2-1; D gene: -; CDR3 protein: CASSYDWGTDEQFF; CDR3 DNA: TGTGCCAGCAGTTACGATTGGGGAACGGATGAGCAGTTCTTC
clone size: -; V gene: TRBV19; J gene: TRBJ1-2; D gene: -; CDR3 protein: CASAPNEGTAGAYGYTF; CDR3 DNA: TGTGCCAGTGCTCCTAATGAGGGGACCGCAGGGGCGTATGGCTACACCTTC
clone size: many; V gene: TRBV7-6; J gene: TRBJ1-2; D gene: TRBD1; CDR3 protein: CASSRWGQSNYGYTF; CDR3 DNA: TGTGCCAGCAGCCGCTGGGGACAGTCAAACTATGGCTACACCTTC
clone size: many; V gene: TRBV19; J gene: TRBJ2-5; D gene: TRBD2; CDR3 protein: CASTGGGGPPETQYF; CDR3 DNA: TGTGCCAGTACGGGGGGCGGGGGGCCGCCAGAGACCCAGTACTTC
clone size: once; V gene: TRBV10-2; J gene: TRBJ1-2; D gene: TRBD1; CDR3 protein: CSSSQTGAGYGYTF; CDR3 DNA: TGCTCCAGCAGCCAGACAGGGGCAGGGTATGGCTACACCTTC
clone size: -; V gene: TRBV6-4; J gene: TRBJ2-1; D gene: -; CDR3 protein: CASSAQRYNEQFF; CDR3 DNA: TGTGCCAGCAGTGCACAGCGATACAATGAGCAGTTCTTC
clone size: -; V gene: TRBV29-1; J gene: TRBJ1-1; D gene: -; CDR3 protein: CSVAGITEAFF; CDR3 DNA: TGCAGCGTAGCCGGGATCACTGAAGCTTTCTTT
clone size: many; V gene: TRBV5-1; J gene: TRBJ2-3; D gene: TRBD2; CDR3 protein: CASSSSGATTDTQYF; CDR3 DNA: TGCGCCAGCAGCTCTAGCGGGGCCACTACAGATACGCAGTATTTT
clone size: few; V gene: TRBV10-3; J gene: TRBJ1-2; D gene: -; CDR3 protein: CAIRRGVNYGYTF; CDR3 DNA: TGTGCCATCAGGCGAGGGGTAAACTATGGCTACACCTTC
clone size: -; V gene: TRBV2; J gene: TRBJ2-7; D gene: -; CDR3 protein: CASRYSGGTYEQYF; CDR3 DNA: TGTGCCAGCAGATACTCGGGCGGTACCTACGAGCAGTACTTC
clone size: few; V gene: TRBV12-3/TRBV12-4; J gene: TRBJ2-7; D gene: -; CDR3 protein: CASSFSARSSYEQYF; CDR3 DNA: TGTGCCAGCAGTTTTTCGGCCAGGAGCTCCTACGAGCAGTACTTC
clone size: few; V gene: TRBV20-1; J gene: TRBJ2-7; D gene: TRBD1; CDR3 protein: CSAPRDRAPYEQYF; CDR3 DNA: TGCAGTGCTCCCAGGGACAGGGCCCCCTACGAGCAGTACTTC
clone size: -; V gene: TRBV7-9; J gene: TRBJ2-2; D gene: -; CDR3 protein: CASSSGLYTGELFF; CDR3 DNA: TGTGCCAGCAGCTCGGGACTTTACACCGGGGAGCTGTTTTTT
clone size: -; V gene: TRBV19; J gene: TRBJ1-6; D gene: TRBD1; CDR3 protein: CAVGQGANNSPLHF; CDR3 DNA: TGTGCCGTGGGACAGGGGGCAAATAATTCACCCCTCCACTTT
clone size: once; V gene: TRBV2; J gene: TRBJ2-1; D gene: TRBD1; CDR3 protein: CASRNRQGDEQFF; CDR3 DNA: TGTGCCAGCAGGAACCGACAGGGAGATGAGCAGTTCTTC
clone size: -; V gene: TRBV14; J gene: TRBJ1-1; D gene: TRBD1; CDR3 protein: CASSLWDRTTEAFF; CDR3 DNA: TGTGCCAGCAGTTTATGGGACAGGACCACTGAAGCTTTCTTT
clone size: -; V gene: TRBV2; J gene: TRBJ2-2; D gene: -; CDR3 protein: CASSYGLSGGLFF; CDR3 DNA: TGTGCCAGCAGCTATGGACTCTCCGGGGGGCTGTTTTTT
clone size: -; V gene: TRBV20-1; J gene: TRBJ2-5; D gene: -; CDR3 protein: CSAPPGGGETQYF; CDR3 DNA: TGCAGTGCTCCGCCGGGGGGCGGGGAGACCCAGTACTTC
clone size: many; V gene: TRBV15; J gene: TRBJ1-5; D gene: TRBD1; CDR3 protein: CATSWGTGSNQPQHF; CDR3 DNA: TGTGCCACCAGCTGGGGGACAGGGAGCAATCAGCCCCAGCATTTT
clone size: many; V gene: TRBV12-3/TRBV12-4; J gene: TRBJ2-7; D gene: -; CDR3 protein: CASSRYSYEQYF; CDR3 DNA: TGTGCCAGCAGTCGGTACTCCTACGAGCAGTACTTC
clone size: -; V gene: TRBV30; J gene: TRBJ2-7; D gene: -; CDR3 protein: CAWSVWGSEQYF; CDR3 DNA: TGTGCCTGGAGTGTATGGGGCTCTGAGCAGTACTTC
clone size: -; V gene: TRBV15; J gene: TRBJ1-6; D gene: -; CDR3 protein: CATSVRGLGNSPLHF; CDR3 DNA: TGTGCCACCAGCGTCCGGGGGTTAGGTAATTCACCCCTCCACTTT
clone size: few; V gene: TRBV14; J gene: TRBJ2-5; D gene: TRBD1; CDR3 protein: CASSQTGLQETQYF; CDR3 DNA: TGTGCCAGCAGCCAGACAGGGTTGCAAGAGACCCAGTACTTC
clone size: many; V gene: TRBV14; J gene: TRBJ1-6; D gene: -; CDR3 protein: CASSMDTANSPLHF; CDR3 DNA: TGTGCCAGCAGCATGGACACGGCGAATTCACCCCTCCACTTT